A selection of T cell receptor beta chains follows, all from one sample in a study of monozygotic twins with inflammatory bowel disease. TCRdb re-called the 5' RACE reads; one entry per CDR3 protein, DNA not given. This sample's table has under 130,000 distinct CDR3 sequences. Sequenced material: blood. These receptors came from a human donor with ulcerative colitis or Crohn's disease, or a healthy co-twin of an affected twin (not recorded which). The CDR3 runs from the conserved cysteine through the conserved F or W.

v_call,j_call,cdr3_aa
TRBV12-3/TRBV12-4,TRBJ2-5,CASRGQPETQYF
TRBV18,TRBJ1-2,CASSQSTLGLYGYTF
TRBV27,TRBJ2-2,CASSTGRRELFF
TRBV12-3/TRBV12-4,TRBJ1-3,CASTPKNTIYF
TRBV3-1,TRBJ1-2,CASSQPGQFYGYTF
TRBV29-1,TRBJ2-7,CSVGGWGYEQYF
TRBV29-1,TRBJ2-5,CSASVGAETQYF
TRBV6-1,TRBJ2-5,CASRDTMYQETQYF
TRBV29-1,TRBJ2-7,CSVTPGLTSSGSPHEQYF
TRBV4-2,TRBJ2-2,CASSLGQLELFF
TRBV28,TRBJ1-5,CASSRGQSSNQPQHF
TRBV20-1,TRBJ2-7,CCASRDSAEEYF
TRBV10-3,TRBJ2-1,CAISLLDNYNEQFF
TRBV7-2,TRBJ2-1,CVSSLDPSGGFEQFF
TRBV6-5,TRBJ1-1,CASRRNTEAFF
TRBV12-3/TRBV12-4,TRBJ2-2,CASSSRTGTGELFF
TRBV3-1,TRBJ2-7,CASSQETSGFGYEQYF
TRBV11-2,TRBJ1-1,CASSLQGTRGNTEAFF